The 25 T cell receptor beta chains below were found in one sample sequenced in a study of blood T cell repertoires in COVID-19. The data were produced by immunoSEQ multiplex PCR, yet TCRdb's version contains in-frame clones alone and is incomplete. In the table there are 150,000 to 200,000 clones, about 86% of which are singletons. Sample: peripheral blood. Every receptor here comes from a man aged 18 to 29 with acute or convalescent COVID-19.

The chain joins TRBV6-5 to TRBJ2-1; TRBD2 matches at 9 bases. In germline, CDR1 is MNHEY, CDR2 SVGAGI. The J segment lost 9 bases and the V segment lost 0 bases, leaving 6 bases of the junction unmatched. This CDR3 region has 15 residues. The CDR3 nucleotides are TGTGCCAGCAGTTACTCTAGCGGGGGTAAAGGTGAGCAGTTCTTC. It yields the protein CASSYSSGGKGEQFF.

The chain has TRBV2 and TRBJ2-3; possible D gene TRBD2, 7 bases. Germline V gene sequence: CDR1 SNHLY, CDR2 FYNNEI. The V end was cut by 4 bases, the J end by 3 bases, with 14 bases between. The CDR3 runs 15 residues. The CDR3 region has the DNA TGTGCCAGCAGTGGAAGTAGGGGGGGGACAGATACGCAGTATTTT. Protein product: CASSGSRGGTDTQYF.

The sample holds one count of this clone. This CDR3 reads CASSFPGTVNYGYTF. CDR3 nucleotides: TGTGCCAGCAGTTTTCCTGGGACAGTAAACTATGGCTACACCTTC. The V call is TRBV6-2 or TRBV6-3, the J call TRBJ1-2, with TRBD1 identical over 7 bases. The CDR3 loop spans 15 amino acids. After removal of 4 bases from V and 2 bases from J, the junction contained 7 bases not matched to a gene. The V gene's germline CDR1 is MNHEY and CDR2 SVGEGT.

The CDR3 region is CASSPTYGPSPSYNEQFF. CDR3 nucleotides: TGTGCCAGCAGCCCTACATATGGGCCCTCCCCCTCCTACAATGAGCAGTTCTTC. This chain connects TRBV7-3 to TRBJ2-1; D not resolved. This CDR3 is 18 amino acids long. Trimming removed 5 bases at V and 0 bases at J, with 20 bases between. Germline V gives CDR1 SGHTA, CDR2 FQGTGA.

The rearrangement uses TRBV30 and TRBJ1-1; 9 nucleotides line up with TRBD1. The J segment lost 6 bases and the V segment lost 5 bases, leaving 10 bases of the junction unmatched. The germline V gene encodes CDR1 GTSNPN and CDR2 SVGIG (reference sequence). The CDR3 contains 14 residues. CDR3 DNA: TGTGCCTGGGGAACCGGGACAGGGCCCGCTGAAGCTTTCTTT. It codes for CAWGTGTGPAEAFF.

This chain joins TRBV19 and TRBJ2-5; D possibly corresponds to TRBD2 (5 bases). With 4 bases removed from V and 4 bases from J, the gap between germline ends came to 19 bases. CDR1 LNHDA and CDR2 SQIVND come from the germline V gene (reference sequence). The CDR3 contains 16 residues. CDR3 in DNA: TGTGCCAGTAGTACCAAAAGGACTGGCCTTGGAGAGACCCAGTACTTC. As protein: CASSTKRTGLGETQYF.

The rearrangement uses TRBV2 and TRBJ2-7, with D possibly TRBD1 on 6 matching bases. Germline V CDR1 and CDR2: SNHLY, FYNNEI. The V and J ends lost 10 bases and 0 bases respectively, with 16 bases between them. The CDR3 runs 14 residues. Here the CDR3 reads CATRGRGSSYEQYF. As DNA, the CDR3 is TGTGCCACCAGGGGAAGGGGGAGCTCCTACGAGCAGTACTTC.

The gene calls are TRBV30 and TRBJ1-2, with 7 bases matching TRBD1. The germline V gene has CDR1 GTSNPN and CDR2 SVGIG (reference sequence). CDR3 length: 14 amino acids. After removal of 1 base from V and 4 bases from J, the junction contained 6 bases not matched to a gene. The CDR3 DNA is TGTGCCTGGAGTGAACAGGGGCGAATCTATGGCTACACCTTC. It codes for CAWSEQGRIYGYTF.

The chain has TRBV2 and TRBJ1-1; unclear D gene. The germline gives CDR1 SNHLY, CDR2 FYNNEI. There are 13 residues in the CDR3. Trimming left V 4 bases short and J 1 base short, with 7 bases between. The CDR3 sequence is CASSVEGNTEAFF. The DNA of the CDR3 is TGTGCCAGCAGTGTAGAGGGGAACACTGAAGCTTTCTTT.

The gene calls are TRBV4-2 and TRBJ1-2; maybe TRBD1 (5 bases). Trimming removed 1 base at V and 6 bases at J, with 12 bases between. Germline loops: CDR1 LGHNA, CDR2 YNFKEQ. CDR3 length: 14 residues. The chain's CDR3 is CASSQGQIGDGYTF. The CDR3 DNA is TGTGCCAGCAGCCAAGGACAGATTGGGGATGGCTACACCTTC.

The J gene is TRBJ1-5, the V gene TRBV2; D may be TRBD1 (5 bases). Trimming left V 2 bases short and J 2 bases short, with 19 bases between. Germline V CDR1 and CDR2: SNHLY, FYNNEI. CDR3 length equals 18 residues. CDR3 nucleotide sequence: TGTGCCAGCAGTGAAAGTCGGCTGTCGGGGGGAGGCAATCAGCCCCAGCATTTT. This encodes CASSESRLSGGGNQPQHF.

The CDR3 DNA sequence: TGTGCCAGCAGCTCTTCGAGCTCCTACGAGCAGTACTTC. Amino acid sequence: CASSSSSSYEQYF. The V and J genes are TRBV7-9 and TRBJ2-7; D call uncertain. Germline lookup yields CDR1 SEHNR and CDR2 FQNEAQ (reference sequence). V lost 4 bases, J lost 0 bases, and 7 bases lay in between. This CDR3 has 13 amino acids. The whole variable domain, remainder taken from reference TRBV7-9 and TRBJ2-7, is DTGVSQNPRHKITKRGQNVTFRCDPISEHNRLYWYRQTLGQGPEFLTYFQNEAQLEKSRLLSDRFSAERPKGSFSTLEIQRTEQGDSAMYLCASSSSSSYEQYFGPGTRLTVT.

The chain employs TRBV6-2 or TRBV6-3 and TRBJ1-4; 7 positions match TRBD1. This CDR3 has 15 amino acids. The J segment lost 7 bases and the V segment lost 5 bases, leaving 10 bases of the junction unmatched. Looked up from germline, CDR1 is MNHEY and CDR2 is SVGEGT. CDR3 DNA sequence: TGTGCCAGCAGTAAGCAGGGGGTCCAGGGTGAAAAACTGTTTTTT. It specifies CASSKQGVQGEKLFF.

The rearrangement links TRBV11-2 to TRBJ1-2; possible D gene TRBD1, 5 bases. Trimming took off 5 bases at V and 3 bases at J, with 28 bases between the two ends. CDR3 length: 19 residues. Germline CDR1 reads SGHAT; CDR2 reads FQNNGV. CDR3 protein: CASSEDIPQRPRSDYGYTF. The CDR3 DNA is TGTGCCAGCAGCGAGGACATTCCCCAGAGGCCTCGATCTGACTATGGCTACACCTTC. The complete variable domain, with remaining parts taken from reference TRBV11-2 and TRBJ1-2, reads EAGVAQSPRYKIIEKRQSVAFWCNPISGHATLYWYQQILGQGPKLLIQFQNNGVVDDSQLPKDRFSAERLKGVDSTLKIQPAKLEDSAVYLCASSEDIPQRPRSDYGYTFGSGTRLTVV.

The V gene is TRBV19, the J gene TRBJ1-5; a possible D gene is TRBD1 (6 bases). V lost 1 base and J lost 2, with 6 bases in between. From germline, CDR1 is LNHDA and CDR2 SQIVND (reference sequence). This CDR3 comprises 14 residues. As DNA, the CDR3 is TGTGCCAGTAGTATAGCAGGGGGCAATCAGCCCCAGCATTTT. Translation: CASSIAGGNQPQHF.

This clone was counted only a few times. The rearrangement uses TRBV24-1 and TRBJ1-5; no definite D call. The V gene's germline CDR1 is KGHDR and CDR2 SFDVKD. V was cut by 3 bases and J by 2 bases, with 10 bases left in between. This CDR3 region has 15 residues. DNA of the CDR3: TGTGCCACCAGTGATACAAGTGAGGGCAATCAGCCCCAGCATTTT. It yields the protein CATSDTSEGNQPQHF.

This chain connects TRBV5-1 to TRBJ2-3; possible D gene TRBD2, 6 bases. The CDR3 contains 13 residues. Germline V gene data show CDR1 as SGHRS and CDR2 as YFSETQ. The V and J ends lost 7 bases and 0 bases respectively, with 9 bases between them. CDR3 in DNA: TGCGCCAGCGGACTATCTAGCACAGATACGCAGTATTTT. Its protein product is CASGLSSTDTQYF.

The chain couples TRBV2 to TRBJ2-2; 10 bases map to TRBD1. The germline V gene has CDR1 SNHLY and CDR2 FYNNEI. The CDR3 contains 18 residues. V trimming: 4 bases; J trimming: 6 bases; junction bases outside the gene matches: 14. The chain's CDR3 is CASSVLRWDRGISGELFF. CDR3 nucleotide sequence: TGTGCCAGCAGTGTTCTGCGTTGGGACAGGGGAATCTCCGGGGAGCTGTTTTTT.

The V and J genes are TRBV15 and TRBJ1-6, with a tentative D call TRBD1 (5 bases). V was clipped by 3 bases and J by 10 bases, with 16 bases between them. Germline V gene sequence: CDR1 LNHNV, CDR2 YYDKDF (reference sequence). The CDR3 extends over 15 amino acids. The CDR3 region is CATSRIGGGWSPLHF. The DNA for the CDR3 is TGTGCCACCAGCAGGATCGGGGGGGGGTGGTCACCCCTCCACTTT.

The chain recombines TRBV23-1 with TRBJ2-3; tentative D call: TRBD1 (6 bases). Being an ORF, TRBV23-1 has a function that is uncertain. Trimming left V 3 bases short and J 6 bases short, with 16 bases between. The CDR3 length is 15 residues. CDR3 residues: CASSHPGQDPDTQYF. The CDR3 DNA is TGCGCCAGCAGTCACCCGGGACAAGACCCCGATACGCAGTATTTT.

The J gene is TRBJ2-3, the V gene TRBV6-6; 8 nucleotides align to TRBD1. The junction had 11 bases not matched to a gene; V was cut back by 8 bases and J by 4 bases. The germline gives CDR1 MNHNY, CDR2 SVGAGI (reference sequence). The CDR3 consists of 15 residues. In DNA form, the CDR3 reads TGTGCCAGCGCCCAACCAGGGGGCAAGGCAGATACGCAGTATTTT. Protein sequence: CASAQPGGKADTQYF.

The chain couples TRBV30 to TRBJ1-2; tentative D call: TRBD1 (5 bases). Trimming took 2 bases from V and 5 from J, leaving 6 bases between them. The CDR3 length is 11 residues. Germline V gene data show CDR1 as GTSNPN and CDR2 as SVGIG (reference sequence). The CDR3 coding sequence is TGTGCCTGGAGTCGACAGTATGGCTACACCTTC. Translation: CAWSRQYGYTF.

V usage is TRBV7-7 and J usage is TRBJ2-1, with TRBD2 identical over 12 bases. The CDR3 consists of 13 residues. Looked up from germline, CDR1 is SSHAT and CDR2 is FNYEAQ (reference sequence). V shed 3 bases and J 10 bases; nucleotides not matched to a gene: 1. This CDR3 is CASSLLAGGEQFF. CDR3 coding DNA: TGTGCCAGCAGCTTGCTAGCGGGGGGGGAGCAGTTCTTC.

The chain employs TRBV19 and TRBJ2-2; D might be TRBD1 (6 bases). Deletions cut 8 bases from V and 7 bases from J, with 23 bases between. The CDR3 is 16 residues long. Germline V gene data show CDR1 as LNHDA and CDR2 as SQIVND (reference sequence). The CDR3 here is CASPLGAHLIDGELFF. In DNA form, the CDR3 reads TGTGCCAGTCCCCTGGGGGCCCACCTGATAGACGGGGAGCTGTTTTTT.

To note about this clone: Other DNA variants within this sample encode the same CDR3. The chain couples TRBV10-3 to TRBJ2-2, with TRBD2 as a possible D gene (6 bases). V lost 6 bases and J 1 base, leaving 12 bases between the germline ends. The germline CDR1 and CDR2 sequences are ENHRY and SYGVKD. The CDR3 consists of 15 residues. The CDR3 coding sequence is TGTGCCATCAGCGAGGGGCGGGGGAACACCGGGGAGCTGTTTTTT. It specifies CAISEGRGNTGELFF.